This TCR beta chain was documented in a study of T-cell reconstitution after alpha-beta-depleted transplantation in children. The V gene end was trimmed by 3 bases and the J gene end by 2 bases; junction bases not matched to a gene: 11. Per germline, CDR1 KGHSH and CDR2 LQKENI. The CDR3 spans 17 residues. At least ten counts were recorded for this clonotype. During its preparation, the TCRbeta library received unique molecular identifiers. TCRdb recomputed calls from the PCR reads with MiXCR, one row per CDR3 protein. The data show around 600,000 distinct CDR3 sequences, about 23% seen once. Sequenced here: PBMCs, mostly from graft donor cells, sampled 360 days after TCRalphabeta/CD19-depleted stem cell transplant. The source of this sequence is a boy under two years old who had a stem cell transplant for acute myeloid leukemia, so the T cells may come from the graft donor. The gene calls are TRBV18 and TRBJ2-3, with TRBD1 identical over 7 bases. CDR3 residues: CASSPLGLTGLTDTQYF. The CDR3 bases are TGTGCCAGCTCACCCTTGGGCCTGACAGGGCTCACAGATACGCAGTATTTT.